The sample holds a few counts of the clone carrying this T cell receptor (beta chain). The antigen remains undetermined. Noted treatment: about 20 received Ad26.COV2.S at low or high dose, single or two shots; about five received placebo; per-sample allocation not given. Following the first vaccine or placebo injection, samples were taken on day 63. The data were taken from a study of Ad26.COV2.S vaccination and SARS-CoV-2 variants. For the study at large: Intramuscular Ad26.COV2.S doses were given once or twice, 56 days apart.

This table comes from immunoSEQ multiplex PCR, and its TCRdb copy is limited to in-frame clones, with some not included. The data show about 350,000 clones, approximately 86% seen once. Regarding the study as a whole: Recipients given vaccine exceeded placebo recipients in spike-specific TCR breadth. After vaccination, reports described spike-specific CD8+ and CD4+ T cell responses as showing substantial breadth.

The sample consisted of peripheral blood, taken in a trial of Ad26.COV2.S vaccine versus placebo. This TCR was sampled from a person aged 18 to 65 who received the Ad26.COV2.S COVID-19 vaccine or a placebo.

The CDR3 sequence is CASSSNEGLTEAFF. CDR3 bases: TGCGCCAGCAGCAGCAATGAGGGGCTCACTGAAGCTTTCTTT. The chain joins TRBV5-1 to TRBJ1-1, with D perhaps matching TRBD1 (5 bases). The germline gives CDR1 SGHRS, CDR2 YFSETQ. Trimming shortened V by 4 bases and J by 4 bases, and 14 bases separated the two germline ends. The CDR3 extends over 14 amino acids. The full variable domain, its missing parts supplied by reference TRBV5-1 and TRBJ1-1, is KAGVTQTPRYLIKTRGQQVTLSCSPISGHRSVSWYQQTPGQGLQFLFEYFSETQRNKGNFPGRFSGRQFSNSRSEMNVSTLELGDSALYLCASSSNEGLTEAFFGQGTRLTVV.